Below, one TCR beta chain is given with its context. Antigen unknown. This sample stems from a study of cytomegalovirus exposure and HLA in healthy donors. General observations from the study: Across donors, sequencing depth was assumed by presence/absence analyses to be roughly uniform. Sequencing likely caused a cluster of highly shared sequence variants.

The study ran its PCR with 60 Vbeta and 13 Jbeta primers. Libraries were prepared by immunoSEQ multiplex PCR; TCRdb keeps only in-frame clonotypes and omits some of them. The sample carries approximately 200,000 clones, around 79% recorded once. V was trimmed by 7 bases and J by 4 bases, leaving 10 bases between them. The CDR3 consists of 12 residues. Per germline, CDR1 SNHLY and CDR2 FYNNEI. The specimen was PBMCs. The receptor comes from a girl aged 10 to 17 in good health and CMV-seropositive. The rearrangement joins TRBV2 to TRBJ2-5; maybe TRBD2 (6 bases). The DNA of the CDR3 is TGTGCCAGCATAGGCGGGATAGAGACCCAGTACTTC. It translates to CASIGGIETQYF. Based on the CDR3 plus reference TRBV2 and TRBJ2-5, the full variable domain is EPEVTQTPSHQVTQMGQEVILRCVPISNHLYFYWYRQILGQKVEFLVSFYNNEISEKSEIFDDQFSVERPDGSNFTLKIRSTKLEDSAMYFCASIGGIETQYFGPGTRLLVL.